This T cell receptor beta chain was profiled in a study of blood T cell repertoires in COVID-19. Study as a whole: There were acute and convalescent COVID-19 samples, and they came from the United States, Italy and Spain. PBMCs, B-cell-depleted T cells, or T cells were the source of the cDNA or gDNA that made up the material.

This clone was detected many times. In germline, CDR1 is WNHNN, CDR2 SYGVQD (reference sequence). The CDR3 totals 14 residues. With V trimmed by 9 bases and J by 8 bases, 8 bases remained unmatched. In the original workflow: Amplification with reference gene primers provided the estimates of nucleated cell counts. Assay used: immunoSEQ multiplex PCR; TCRdb lists only in-frame clones, some missing. V and J calls and clone size are those listed in that table; D and trimming were worked out from the DNA. Here the sample spans a few hundred thousand clones, less than 85% being singletons. This TCR was sampled from a woman younger than 35 with acute or convalescent COVID-19. Sequenced: peripheral blood. The chain couples TRBV10-1 to TRBJ1-6; 9 nucleotides line up with TRBD1. As DNA, the CDR3 is TGCGCCAGGGGTACAGGGGGCATGGATTCACCCCTCCACTTT. This codes for CARGTGGMDSPLHF.